This record concerns one TCR beta chain sequence. As yet, its antigen is unknown. The data originate from a study of T cell responses to AZD1222 COVID-19 vaccine. Study as a whole: Pooling of second doses given at about 4 or about 12 weeks was done.

V lost 5 bases to trimming and J lost 6 bases, with 18 bases between them. Germline V gene data show CDR1 as LGHDT and CDR2 as YNNKEL (reference sequence). The CDR3 runs 15 residues. Study-level results: Spike-wide vaccine-associated CD4 TCRs dominated at 160-218 and 743-854. Females made up more of the donors, who were largely white British, and clonal diversity may have come out too low. Epitopes outside B.1.351 and B.1.1.7 mutated regions reportedly drew nearly half of spike TCRs.

TCRdb's table, derived via immunoSEQ multiplex PCR, lists solely in-frame clones and lacks some. Of more than 250,000 clones in the sample, just over 90% are singletons; the top ten hold roughly 0.6%. Sequenced here: peripheral blood, sampled on day 0 of AZD1222 vaccination. The sequence was collected from an adult in good health. The chain combines TRBV3-1 (or the pseudogene TRBV3-2) with TRBJ2-3, with unresolved D. CDR3 nucleotide sequence: TGTGCCAGCAGCGCCCCTCCAGCCCGAAGGGATACGCAGTATTTT. It specifies CASSAPPARRDTQYF.